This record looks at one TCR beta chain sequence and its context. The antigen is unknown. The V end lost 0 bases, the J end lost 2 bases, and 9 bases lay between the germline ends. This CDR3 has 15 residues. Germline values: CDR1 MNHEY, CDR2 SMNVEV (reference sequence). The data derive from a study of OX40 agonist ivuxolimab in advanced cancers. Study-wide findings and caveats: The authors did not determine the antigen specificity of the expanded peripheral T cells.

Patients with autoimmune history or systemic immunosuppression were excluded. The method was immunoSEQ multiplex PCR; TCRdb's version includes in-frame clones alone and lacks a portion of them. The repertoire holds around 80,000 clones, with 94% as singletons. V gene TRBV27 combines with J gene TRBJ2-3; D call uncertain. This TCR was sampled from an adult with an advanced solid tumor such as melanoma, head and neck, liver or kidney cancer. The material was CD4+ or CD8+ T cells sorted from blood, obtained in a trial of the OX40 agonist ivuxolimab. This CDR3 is CASSLSSLYTDTQYF. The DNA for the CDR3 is TGTGCCAGCAGTTTATCGAGCCTATACACAGATACGCAGTATTTT.